A selection of T cell receptor beta chains follows, all from one sample in a study of identical twins. TCRdb passed the 5' RACE reads through MiXCR, listing each CDR3 protein once. The data show around 370,000 distinct CDR3 sequences, 8.5% to 10% seen once. Sequencing used naive T cells sorted from blood. The receptors come from a woman in her fifties or sixties in good health. Each CDR3 is given with its conserved first and last residue. The order of the fields is V gene, CDR3 protein.

TRBV11-2,CASSLDPSLSEQFF
TRBV11-2,CASSNSWAVTDTQYF
TRBV5-1,CASSSRLAGGETQYF
TRBV12-3/TRBV12-4,CASSLMRAGGELFF
TRBV19,CASSTREKRYNEQFF
TRBV20-1,CSARVGRGTINNEQFF
TRBV12-3/TRBV12-4,CANRLAANTGELFF
TRBV6-6,CASSYPASGRRETQYF
TRBV5-1,CASSWVARVGETQYF
TRBV20-1,CSASLTSGAYNEQFF
TRBV20-1,CSAFRTGTGTQYF
TRBV5-1,CASSLDPGAYNEQFF
TRBV7-2,CASSPTGLAGPPYEQYF
TRBV7-8,CASSLVATYEQYF
TRBV20-1,CSARAIAGGHQETQYF
TRBV12-3/TRBV12-4,CASSLRLFLGTEAFF
TRBV7-9,CASSLSPGEKLFF
TRBV12-3/TRBV12-4,CASSPRTSGSEQYF
TRBV29-1,CSASEGGPYEQYF
TRBV20-1,CSARPGTRSKDEQFF
TRBV2,CASREMGGNQPQHF
TRBV20-1,CSRLTGLPNTGELFF
TRBV7-9,CASSPTGPSTDTQYF
TRBV5-1,CASSLDKLSPLHF